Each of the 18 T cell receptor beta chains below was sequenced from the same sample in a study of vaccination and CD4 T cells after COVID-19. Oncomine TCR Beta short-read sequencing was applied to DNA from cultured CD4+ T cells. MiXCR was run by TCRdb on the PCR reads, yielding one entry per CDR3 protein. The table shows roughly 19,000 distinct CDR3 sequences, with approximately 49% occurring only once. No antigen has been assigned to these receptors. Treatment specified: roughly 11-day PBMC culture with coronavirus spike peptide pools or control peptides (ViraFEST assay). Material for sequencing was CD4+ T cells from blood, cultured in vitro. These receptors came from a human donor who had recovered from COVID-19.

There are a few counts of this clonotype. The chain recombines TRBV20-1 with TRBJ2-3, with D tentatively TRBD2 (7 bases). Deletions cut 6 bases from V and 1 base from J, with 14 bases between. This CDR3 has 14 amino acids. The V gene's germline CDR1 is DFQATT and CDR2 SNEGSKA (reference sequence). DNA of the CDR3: TGCAGTGCCTGGGGGGAGGGGGGCACAGATACGCAGTATTTT. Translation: CSAWGEGGTDTQYF.

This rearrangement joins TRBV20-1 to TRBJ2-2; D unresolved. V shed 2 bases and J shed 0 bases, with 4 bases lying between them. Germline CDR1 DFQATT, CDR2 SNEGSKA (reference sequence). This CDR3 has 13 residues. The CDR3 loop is CSARSPNTGELFF. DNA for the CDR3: TGCAGTGCTAGATCGCCGAACACCGGGGAGCTGTTTTTT.

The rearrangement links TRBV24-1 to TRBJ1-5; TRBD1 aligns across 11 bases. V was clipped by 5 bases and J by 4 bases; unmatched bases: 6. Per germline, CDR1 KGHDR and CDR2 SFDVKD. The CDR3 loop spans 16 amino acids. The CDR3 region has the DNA TGTGCCACCAGTGGGGGAGGACAGGGGGCTAATCAGCCCCAGCATTTT. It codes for CATSGGGQGANQPQHF.

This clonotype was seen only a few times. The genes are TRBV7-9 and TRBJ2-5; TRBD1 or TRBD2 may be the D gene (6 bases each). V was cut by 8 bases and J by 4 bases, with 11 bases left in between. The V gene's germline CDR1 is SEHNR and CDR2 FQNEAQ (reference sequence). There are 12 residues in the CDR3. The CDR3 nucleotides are TGTGCCAGCCGGGGGCGCCTAGAGACCCAGTACTTC. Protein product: CASRGRLETQYF.

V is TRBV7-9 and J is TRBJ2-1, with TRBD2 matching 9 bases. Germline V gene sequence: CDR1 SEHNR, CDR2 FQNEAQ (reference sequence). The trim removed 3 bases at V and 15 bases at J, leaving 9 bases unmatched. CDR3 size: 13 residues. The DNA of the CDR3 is TGTGCCAGCAGCTTTTCGTTCGGGACTAGCCTGTTCTTC. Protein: CASSFSFGTSLFF.

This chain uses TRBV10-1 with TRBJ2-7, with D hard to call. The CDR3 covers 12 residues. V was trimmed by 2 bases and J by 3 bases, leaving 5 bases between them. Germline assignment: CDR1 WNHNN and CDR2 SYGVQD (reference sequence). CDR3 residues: CASSEADYEQYF. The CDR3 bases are TGCGCCAGCAGTGAGGCTGACTACGAGCAGTACTTC.

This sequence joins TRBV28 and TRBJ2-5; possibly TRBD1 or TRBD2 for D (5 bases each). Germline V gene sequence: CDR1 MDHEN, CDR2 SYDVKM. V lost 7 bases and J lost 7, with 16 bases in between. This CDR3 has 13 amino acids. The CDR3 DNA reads TGTGCCAGCACCGACCCGGGGCTCGGGACCCAGTACTTC. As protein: CASTDPGLGTQYF.

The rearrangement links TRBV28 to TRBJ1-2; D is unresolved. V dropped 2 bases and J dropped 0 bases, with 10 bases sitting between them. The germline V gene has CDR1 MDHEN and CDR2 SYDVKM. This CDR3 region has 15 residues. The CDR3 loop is CASSLESRTNYGYTF. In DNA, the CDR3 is TGTGCCAGCAGTTTAGAGAGCAGGACTAACTATGGCTACACCTTC.

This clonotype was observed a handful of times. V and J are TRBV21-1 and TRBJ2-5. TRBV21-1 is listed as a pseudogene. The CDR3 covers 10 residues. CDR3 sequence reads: CASSRETQYF. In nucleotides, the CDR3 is TGTGCCAGCAGCAGGGAGACCCAGTACTTC.

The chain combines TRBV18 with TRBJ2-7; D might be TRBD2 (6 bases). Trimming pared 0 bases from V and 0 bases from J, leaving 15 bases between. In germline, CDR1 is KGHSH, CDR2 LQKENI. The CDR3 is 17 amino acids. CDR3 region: CASSPPGRTVGSYEQYF. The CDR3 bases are TGTGCCAGCTCACCACCAGGGAGGACGGTCGGCTCCTACGAGCAGTACTTC.

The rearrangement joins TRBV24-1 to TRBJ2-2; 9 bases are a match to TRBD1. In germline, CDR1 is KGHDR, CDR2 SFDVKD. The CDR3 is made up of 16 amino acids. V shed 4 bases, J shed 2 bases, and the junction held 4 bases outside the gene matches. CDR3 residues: CATSDPGQGNTGELFF. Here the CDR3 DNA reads TGTGCCACCAGTGACCCGGGACAGGGTAACACCGGGGAGCTGTTTTTT.

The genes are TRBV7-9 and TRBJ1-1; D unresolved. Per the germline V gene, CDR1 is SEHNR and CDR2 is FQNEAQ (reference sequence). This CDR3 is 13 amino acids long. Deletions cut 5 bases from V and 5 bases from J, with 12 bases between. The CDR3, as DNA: TGTGCCAGCAGCCTCCTTTCCGGGACTGAAGCTTTCTTT. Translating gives CASSLLSGTEAFF.

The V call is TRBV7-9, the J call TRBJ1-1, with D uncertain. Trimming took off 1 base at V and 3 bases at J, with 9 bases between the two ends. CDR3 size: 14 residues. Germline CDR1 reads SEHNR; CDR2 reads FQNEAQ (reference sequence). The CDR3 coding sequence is TGTGCCAGCAGCTTAGTTGGCGGGGACACTGAAGCTTTCTTT. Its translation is CASSLVGGDTEAFF. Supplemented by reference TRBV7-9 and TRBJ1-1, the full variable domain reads DTGVSQNPRHKITKRGQNVTFRCDPISEHNRLYWYRQTLGQGPEFLTYFQNEAQLEKSRLLSDRFSAERPKGSFSTLEIQRTEQGDSAMYLCASSLVGGDTEAFFGQGTRLTVV.

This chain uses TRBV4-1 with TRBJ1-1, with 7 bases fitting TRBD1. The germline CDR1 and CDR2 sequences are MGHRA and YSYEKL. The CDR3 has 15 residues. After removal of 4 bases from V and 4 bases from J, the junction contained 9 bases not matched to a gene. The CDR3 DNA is TGCGCCAGCAGCCCCCTAAACAGGGGATTCACTGAAGCTTTCTTT. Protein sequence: CASSPLNRGFTEAFF.

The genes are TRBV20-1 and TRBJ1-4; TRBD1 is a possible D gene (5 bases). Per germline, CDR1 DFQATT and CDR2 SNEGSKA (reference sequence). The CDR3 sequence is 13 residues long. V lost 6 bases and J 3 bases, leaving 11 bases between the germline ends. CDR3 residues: CSAPGGANEKLFF. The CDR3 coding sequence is TGCAGTGCCCCGGGGGGGGCTAATGAAAAACTGTTTTTT.

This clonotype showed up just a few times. CDR3 residues: CASRYLRNSPLHF. In DNA, the CDR3 is TGTGCCAGCAGATACCTGAGGAATTCACCCCTCCACTTT. The V and J genes are TRBV6-2 or TRBV6-3 and TRBJ1-6; D gene unclear. This CDR3 spans 13 amino acids. CDR1 and CDR2 from the germline V gene are MNHEY and SVGEGT. The V end lost 6 bases, the J end lost 7 bases, and 10 bases lay between the germline ends.

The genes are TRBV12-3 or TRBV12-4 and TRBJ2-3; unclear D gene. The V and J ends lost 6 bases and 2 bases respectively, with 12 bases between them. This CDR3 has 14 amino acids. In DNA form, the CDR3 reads TGTGCCAGCAGCAGATACCGGGTCACAGATACGCAGTATTTT. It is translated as CASSRYRVTDTQYF.

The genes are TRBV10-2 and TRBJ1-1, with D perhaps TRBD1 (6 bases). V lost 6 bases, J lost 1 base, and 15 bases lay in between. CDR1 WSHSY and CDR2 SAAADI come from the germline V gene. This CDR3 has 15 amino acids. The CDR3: CASSFQEGGNTEAFF. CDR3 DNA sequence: TGCGCCAGCAGCTTTCAGGAGGGGGGGAACACTGAAGCTTTCTTT.